The next 20 T cell receptor beta chains were all read from a single sample in a study of regulatory dendritic cells for organ transplantation. This table comes from immunoSEQ multiplex PCR, and its TCRdb copy is limited to in-frame clones, with some not included. The sample records some 12,000 clones, 74% being singletons. Sorted subsets were CFSE-labeled and cultured 4 to 6 days with allogeneic dendritic cells. Their cognate antigens are unknown. The specimen was naive CD4+ T cells from blood cultured with regulatory dendritic cells. Stated subset: CD45RA+ naive T cells. These TCRs come from a human donor in good health.

This chain uses TRBV11-2 with TRBJ2-7; D possibly corresponds to TRBD1 (6 bases). This CDR3 has 14 amino acids. The V and J ends lost 5 bases and 4 bases respectively, with 15 bases between them. In germline, CDR1 is SGHAT, CDR2 FQNNGV. The CDR3 DNA reads TGTGCCAGCAGCACATCGGACAGAAGATACGAGCAGTACTTC. Translated, it gives CASSTSDRRYEQYF.

The rearrangement links TRBV27 to TRBJ2-5, with TRBD1 identical over 9 bases. J was trimmed by 5 bases and V by 6 bases; bases with no gene match: 10. Germline V gene data show CDR1 as MNHEY and CDR2 as SMNVEV (reference sequence). This CDR3 comprises 15 residues. The chain's CDR3 is CASRKQGAPGETQYF. CDR3 in DNA: TGTGCCAGCAGGAAACAGGGGGCCCCTGGGGAGACCCAGTACTTC.

This chain uses TRBV4-3 with TRBJ1-2, with TRBD1 as a possible D gene (5 bases). CDR1 and CDR2 from the germline V gene are LGHNA and YSLEER. The CDR3 extends over 14 amino acids. V dropped 0 bases and J dropped 7 bases, with 12 bases sitting between them. The CDR3 reads CASSQEPGSGGYTF. DNA of the CDR3: TGCGCCAGCAGCCAAGAACCAGGGTCTGGTGGCTACACCTTC.

The chain is built from TRBV5-1 and TRBJ2-1, with TRBD1 identical over 9 bases. The CDR3 length is 16 residues. V lost 3 bases, J lost 8 bases, and 12 bases stayed unmatched. CDR1 is SGHRS and CDR2 is YFSETQ in the germline V gene. The CDR3 DNA follows: TGCGCCAGCAGCTGGCGGTCGGGGACAGGGCTCGATGAGCAGTTCTTC. Its translation is CASSWRSGTGLDEQFF.

The chain recombines TRBV5-1 with TRBJ2-3, with 14 bases lining up with TRBD2. J lost 1 base, V lost 4 bases, and 5 bases had no gene match. CDR1 and CDR2 from the germline V gene are SGHRS and YFSETQ. The length of the CDR3 is 17 residues. The CDR3 loop is CASSAEGLAGGTDTQYF. The CDR3, as DNA: TGCGCCAGCAGCGCGGAGGGACTAGCGGGGGGCACAGATACGCAGTATTTT.

The chain is built from TRBV5-1 and TRBJ2-5, with 8 bases that match TRBD1. The V gene's germline CDR1 is SGHRS and CDR2 YFSETQ. Trimming cost V 2 bases and J 2 bases; bases outside gene matches: 5. There are 15 residues in the CDR3. The CDR3 protein is CASSFMTGEQETQYF. CDR3 coding DNA: TGCGCCAGCAGCTTTATGACAGGGGAGCAAGAGACCCAGTACTTC.

The chain links TRBV2 to TRBJ2-1; D may be TRBD1 (5 bases). The V end was cut by 2 bases, the J end by 2 bases, with 10 bases between. This CDR3 spans 15 amino acids. Germline V CDR1 and CDR2: SNHLY, FYNNEI. The CDR3 DNA reads as TGTGCCAGCAGTGAAAGTGCGGACACCTACAATGAGCAGTTCTTC. This sequence encodes CASSESADTYNEQFF.

The chain recombines TRBV4-1 with TRBJ2-7; perhaps TRBD2 as D (5 bases). V was shortened by 0 bases and J by 10 bases, with 19 bases between the two germline ends. The CDR3 consists of 15 residues. Per germline, CDR1 MGHRA and CDR2 YSYEKL. CDR3 bases: TGCGCCAGCAGCCAAGAAAGGGCCTCGGGGAACTACCAGTACTTC. It encodes CASSQERASGNYQYF.

The chain combines TRBV9 with TRBJ2-3, with 11 positions matching TRBD2. This CDR3 is built from 17 residues. The germline gives CDR1 SGDLS, CDR2 YYNGEE. The junction had 4 bases not matched to a gene; V was cut back by 1 base and J by 0 bases. The CDR3 protein is CASSVTSGGHSTDTQYF. CDR3 sequence (DNA): TGTGCCAGCAGCGTAACTAGCGGGGGCCATAGCACAGATACGCAGTATTTT.

V and J are TRBV7-8 and TRBJ1-1; D might be TRBD1 (5 bases). Germline assignment: CDR1 SGHVS and CDR2 FQNEAQ. Trimming cost V 2 bases and J 4 bases, with 17 bases left between them. There are 16 residues in the CDR3. The CDR3 loop reads CASSLNPGGYSTEAFF. DNA for the CDR3: TGTGCCAGCAGCTTAAACCCGGGGGGGTACAGCACTGAAGCTTTCTTT.

The J gene is TRBJ1-1, the V gene TRBV5-1, with a possible D match to TRBD1 (5 bases). The CDR3 is 14 amino acids. Looked up from germline, CDR1 is SGHRS and CDR2 is YFSETQ. The ends were cut back, 0 bases at V and 7 bases at J, with 13 bases in the middle. DNA of the CDR3: TGCGCCAGCAGCTTGGTGCCCGGGGGGGGTGAAGCTTTCTTT. Protein product: CASSLVPGGGEAFF.

The chain uses TRBV6-5 and TRBJ1-6; unclear D gene. The CDR3 length is 15 residues. Deletions cut 0 bases from V and 4 bases from J, with 7 bases between. The V gene's germline CDR1 is MNHEY and CDR2 SVGAGI. The CDR3 here is CASSYSWQYNSPLHF. The CDR3 bases are TGTGCCAGCAGTTACTCGTGGCAGTATAATTCACCCCTCCACTTT.

The gene calls are TRBV7-2 and TRBJ2-5; 9 bases fit TRBD2. The CDR3 is 18 amino acids. The ends lost 5 bases at V and 2 bases at J; junction bases unmatched: 15. In germline, CDR1 is SGHTA, CDR2 FQGNSA. The CDR3 coding sequence is TGTGCCAGCAGCCTACACCACATAGCGGGGGCCCTGCAAGAGACCCAGTACTTC. It translates to CASSLHHIAGALQETQYF.

This clone was recorded once. This chain joins TRBV5-4 and TRBJ2-1, with 14 nucleotides matching TRBD2. Germline V gene sequence: CDR1 SGHNT, CDR2 YYREEE (reference sequence). J gave up 8 bases and V 4 bases, and 8 bases lay outside the gene matches. The CDR3 totals 16 residues. Here the CDR3 reads CASSPRTSGGLHEQFF. The DNA of the CDR3 is TGTGCCAGCAGCCCCCGGACTAGCGGGGGGCTCCATGAGCAGTTCTTC.

This clone was seen just once. The chain joins TRBV5-1 to TRBJ2-3; perhaps TRBD2 as D (7 bases). V was pared by 2 bases and J by 1 base, with 11 bases between. CDR1 is SGHRS and CDR2 is YFSETQ in the germline V gene. CDR3 length equals 15 residues. This CDR3 is CASSFGRGGTDTQYF. In nucleotides, the CDR3 is TGCGCCAGCAGCTTTGGGAGGGGGGGCACAGATACGCAGTATTTT.

The J gene is TRBJ2-2, the V gene TRBV7-9; D may be TRBD2 (6 bases). CDR3 size: 16 residues. Germline V gene data show CDR1 as SEHNR and CDR2 as FQNEAQ (reference sequence). The germline V and J ends were trimmed by 1 base and 2 bases, with 11 bases remaining between them. Here the CDR3 reads CASSLVTGDNTGELFF. The CDR3 DNA sequence: TGTGCCAGCAGCTTAGTAACGGGGGACAACACCGGGGAGCTGTTTTTT.

The chain carries TRBV14 and TRBJ2-7, with D possibly matching TRBD2 (5 bases). CDR1 and CDR2 (germline): SGHDN, FVKESK. This CDR3 has 15 residues. Trimming left V 0 bases short and J 2 bases short, with 11 bases between. The CDR3 DNA is TGTGCCAGCAGCCAAGAAACGGACGGGGCCTACGAGCAGTACTTC. Its protein product is CASSQETDGAYEQYF.

The V gene is TRBV5-6, the J gene TRBJ2-3; TRBD1 matches at 8 bases. Germline CDR1 SGHDT, CDR2 YYEEEE. The V gene end was trimmed by 4 bases and the J gene end by 0 bases; junction bases not matched to a gene: 13. CDR3 length: 18 amino acids. The CDR3 is CASSLRDRPYLSTDTQYF. DNA for the CDR3: TGTGCCAGCAGCCTCCGGGACAGGCCCTACCTAAGCACAGATACGCAGTATTTT.

The chain uses TRBV4-1 and TRBJ2-7; tentatively, D is TRBD1 (5 bases). V was shortened by 0 bases and J by 6 bases, with 12 bases between the two germline ends. The CDR3 consists of 14 residues. CDR1 and CDR2 (germline): MGHRA, YSYEKL. The DNA of the CDR3 is TGCGCCAGCAGCCAAGAAGCTCAGGGTCTCGAGCAGTACTTC. Its protein product is CASSQEAQGLEQYF.

This clone was observed a few times. The V call is TRBV11-2, the J call TRBJ1-2; D perhaps matches TRBD1 (6 bases). The CDR3 sequence is 12 residues long. CDR1 and CDR2 (germline): SGHAT, FQNNGV. Trimming pared 3 bases from V and 5 bases from J, leaving 7 bases between. In DNA form, the CDR3 reads TGTGCCAGCAGCTTGCAGGGGTATGGCTACACCTTC. Translation gives CASSLQGYGYTF.